The present T cell receptor beta chain was sequenced within a study of radiotherapy plus CTLA-4 blockade in lung cancer. Study background: Among all patients, roughly 19% showed objective responses, while about 30% had disease control. Study-level points and caveats: Some TCR clones had been derived from tumors. These clones expanded in peripheral blood after radiotherapy plus ipilimumab. Early shifts in blood T cell clones, with interferon-beta, reportedly predicted response best.

As concerns this clone: Its antigen is unknown.

There are 14 residues in the CDR3. Trimming shortened V by 4 bases and J by 1 base, and 11 bases separated the two germline ends. From germline, CDR1 is SGHRS and CDR2 YFSETQ. Focal radiation was given together with CTLA-4 blockade (ipilimumab) to patients with chemo-refractory metastatic non-small-cell lung cancer. Sequencing used immunoSEQ multiplex PCR; TCRdb keeps in-frame clones, though not all of them. The sample holds more than 95,000 clones, around 75% seen once. The specimen comprised peripheral blood, sampled from a patient treated with radiotherapy plus ipilimumab. The TCR was taken from a human donor with non-small cell lung cancer who had a partial response to radiotherapy plus ipilimumab. The rearrangement links TRBV5-1 to TRBJ2-5; D might be TRBD1 (6 bases). The CDR3 sequence is CASSRQGFQETQYF. The CDR3 DNA reads as TGCGCCAGCAGCCGTCAGGGGTTCCAAGAGACCCAGTACTTC.